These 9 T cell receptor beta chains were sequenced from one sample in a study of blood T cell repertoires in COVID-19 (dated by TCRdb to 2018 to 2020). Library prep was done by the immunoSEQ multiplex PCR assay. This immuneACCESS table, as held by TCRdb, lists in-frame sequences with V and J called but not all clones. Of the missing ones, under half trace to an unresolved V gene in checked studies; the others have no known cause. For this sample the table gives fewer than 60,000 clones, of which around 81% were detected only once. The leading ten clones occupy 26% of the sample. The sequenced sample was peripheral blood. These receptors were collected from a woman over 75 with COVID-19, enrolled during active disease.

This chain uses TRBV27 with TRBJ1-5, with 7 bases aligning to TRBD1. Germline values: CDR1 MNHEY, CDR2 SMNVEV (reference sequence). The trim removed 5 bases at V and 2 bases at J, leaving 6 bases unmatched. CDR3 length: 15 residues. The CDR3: CASSQGGLGNQPQHF. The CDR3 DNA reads TGTGCCAGCAGTCAGGGGGGCTTAGGCAATCAGCCCCAGCATTTT.

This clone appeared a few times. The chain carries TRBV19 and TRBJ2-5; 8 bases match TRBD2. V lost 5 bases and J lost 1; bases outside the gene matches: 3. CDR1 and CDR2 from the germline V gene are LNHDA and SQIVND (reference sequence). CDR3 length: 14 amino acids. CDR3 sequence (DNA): TGTGCCAGTAGTTTTAGCGGGGTCCAAGAGACCCAGTACTTC. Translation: CASSFSGVQETQYF. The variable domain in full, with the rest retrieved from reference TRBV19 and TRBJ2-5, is DGGITQSPKYLFRKEGQNVTLSCEQNLNHDAMYWYRQDPGQGLRLIYYSQIVNDFQKGDIAEGYSVSREKKESFPLTVTSAQKNPTAFYLCASSFSGVQETQYFGPGTRLLVL.

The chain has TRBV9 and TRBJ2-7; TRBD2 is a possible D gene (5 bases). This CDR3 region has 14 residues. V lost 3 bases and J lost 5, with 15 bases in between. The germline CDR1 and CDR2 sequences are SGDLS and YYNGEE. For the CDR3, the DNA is TGTGCCAGCAGCGGGGCGAGGGTAGGCGACGAGCAGTACTTC. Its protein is CASSGARVGDEQYF. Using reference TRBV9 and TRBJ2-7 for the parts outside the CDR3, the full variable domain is DSGVTQTPKHLITATGQRVTLRCSPRSGDLSVYWYQQSLDQGLQFLIQYYNGEERAKGNILERFSAQQFPDLHSELNLSSLELGDSALYFCASSGARVGDEQYFGPGTRLTVT.

CDR3 residues: CASSQGATNEKLFF. The DNA of the CDR3 is TGTGCCAGCTCGCAGGGGGCAACTAATGAAAAACTGTTTTTT. The V call is TRBV18, the J call TRBJ1-4; 7 bases are a match to TRBD1. V lost 6 bases to trimming and J lost 0 bases; unmatched junction nucleotides: 1. Germline lookup yields CDR1 KGHSH and CDR2 LQKENI. The length of the CDR3 is 14 residues.

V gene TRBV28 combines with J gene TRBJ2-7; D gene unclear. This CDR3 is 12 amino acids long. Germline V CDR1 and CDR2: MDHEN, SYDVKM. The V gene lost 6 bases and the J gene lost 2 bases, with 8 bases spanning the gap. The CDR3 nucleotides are TGTGCCAGCAGCCTAGGTGCCTACGAGCAGTACTTC. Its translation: CASSLGAYEQYF.

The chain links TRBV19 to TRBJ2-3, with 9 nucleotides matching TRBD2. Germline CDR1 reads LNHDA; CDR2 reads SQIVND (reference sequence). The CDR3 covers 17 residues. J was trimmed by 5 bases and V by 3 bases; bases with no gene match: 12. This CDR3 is CASSIPSGTASLDTQYF. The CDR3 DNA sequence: TGTGCCAGTAGTATTCCTAGCGGGACCGCGTCACTAGATACGCAGTATTTT.

CDR3 residues: CASTSWMNTEAFF. CDR3 coding DNA: TGTGCCAGCACTAGTTGGATGAACACTGAAGCTTTCTTT. The J gene is TRBJ1-1, the V gene TRBV25-1; no definite D call. CDR3 length: 13 amino acids. Germline V lookup: CDR1 MGHDK, CDR2 SYGVNS. The V gene lost 7 bases and the J gene lost 0 bases, with 9 bases spanning the gap.

CDR3 protein: CASSSSGTREKLFF. The CDR3 DNA reads as TGCGCCAGCAGCTCCTCAGGGACTCGAGAAAAACTGTTTTTT. The V call is TRBV5-1, the J call TRBJ1-4; TRBD1 might be the D (5 bases). The V end was cut by 3 bases, the J end by 8 bases, with 14 bases between. The CDR3 spans 14 residues. In germline, CDR1 is SGHRS, CDR2 YFSETQ.

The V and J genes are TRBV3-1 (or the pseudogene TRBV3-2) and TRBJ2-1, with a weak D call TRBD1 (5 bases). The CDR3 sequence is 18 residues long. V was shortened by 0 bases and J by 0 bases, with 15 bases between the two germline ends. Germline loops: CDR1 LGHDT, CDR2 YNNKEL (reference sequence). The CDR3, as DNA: TGTGCCAGCAGCCAAGATAATCCAGGGCATAGCTCCTACAATGAGCAGTTCTTC. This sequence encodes CASSQDNPGHSSYNEQFF.